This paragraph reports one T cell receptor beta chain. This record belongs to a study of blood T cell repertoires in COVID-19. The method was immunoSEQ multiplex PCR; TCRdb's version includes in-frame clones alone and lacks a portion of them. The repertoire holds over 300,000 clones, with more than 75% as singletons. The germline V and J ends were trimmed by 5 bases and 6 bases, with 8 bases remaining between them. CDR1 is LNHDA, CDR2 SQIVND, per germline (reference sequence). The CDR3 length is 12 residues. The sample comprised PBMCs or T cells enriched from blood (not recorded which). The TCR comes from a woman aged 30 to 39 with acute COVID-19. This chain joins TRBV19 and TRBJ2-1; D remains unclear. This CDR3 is CASSPPGNEQFF. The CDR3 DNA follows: TGTGCCAGTAGTCCGCCGGGCAATGAGCAGTTCTTC.